The 11 T cell receptor beta chains given below trace back to one sample, sequenced in a study of T cells in Graves' hyperthyroidism and ophthalmopathy. Amplification of TCR beta CDR3 regions was performed using RNA transcripts as template. An initial round of RT-PCR targeting the TCR CDR3 relied on the HTBI primer set. TCRdb ran MiXCR on the multiplex PCR reads and lists one entry per CDR3 protein. The sample contains a few hundred thousand distinct CDR3 sequences, 20% of which appear only once. What was sequenced was blood. These receptors were taken from a man younger than 30 with Graves' hyperthyroidism.

This clonotype was seen ten or more times. V is TRBV20-1 and J is TRBJ1-5; D uncertain. Germline V gene sequence: CDR1 DFQATT, CDR2 SNEGSKA (reference sequence). The CDR3 runs to 12 residues. Trimming cost V 6 bases and J 9 bases, with 15 bases left between them. CDR3 protein: CSAQHRGRPQHF. The CDR3 DNA is TGCAGTGCGCAACATCGGGGTCGGCCCCAGCATTTT.

Ten or more counts support this clonotype. This chain connects TRBV6-9 to TRBJ1-1, with D maybe TRBD1 (5 bases). This CDR3 is built from 13 residues. Trimming left V 5 bases short and J 1 base short, with 8 bases between. Germline V gene sequence: CDR1 MNHGY, CDR2 SVAAGI. The CDR3 reads CASSGQQNTEAFF. The CDR3 DNA follows: TGTGCCAGCAGTGGACAACAGAACACTGAAGCTTTCTTT.

This clonotype was recorded many times. V is TRBV27 and J is TRBJ1-2; the D is unclear. CDR3 length: 12 residues. CDR1 MNHEY and CDR2 SMNVEV come from the germline V gene (reference sequence). Trimming left V 6 bases short and J 0 bases short, with 5 bases between. DNA for the CDR3: TGTGCCAGCAGCCTTCCTAACTATGGCTACACCTTC. Its translation: CASSLPNYGYTF.

This clonotype occurred many times. The CDR3 bases are TGTGCCAGCAGTGAAAAGAGGTCCACAAGGGGCTACACCTTC. This sequence encodes CASSEKRSTRGYTF. The rearrangement links TRBV6-1 to TRBJ1-2; D is uncertain. The CDR3 has 14 amino acids. From germline, CDR1 is MNHNS and CDR2 SASEGT. Trimming took off 2 bases at V and 8 bases at J, with 15 bases between the two ends.

The V call is TRBV28, the J call TRBJ1-5; D unresolved. The V gene's germline CDR1 is MDHEN and CDR2 SYDVKM. This CDR3 region has 14 residues. Deletions cut 4 bases from V and 6 bases from J, with 13 bases between. This CDR3 reads CASSSKAGIQPQHF. The DNA for the CDR3 is TGTGCCAGCAGTTCGAAAGCTGGGATTCAGCCCCAGCATTTT.

This clonotype was detected many times. The rearrangement joins TRBV9 to TRBJ1-3; unclear D gene. Germline-derived CDR1 and CDR2 are SGDLS and YYNGEE. CDR3 length: 16 residues. V was cut by 4 bases and J by 0 bases, with 14 bases left in between. The CDR3 here is CASSRGTGPSGNTIYF. The CDR3 coding sequence is TGTGCCAGCAGCCGAGGAACGGGCCCCTCTGGAAACACCATATATTTT.

This clonotype was seen at least ten times. This chain connects TRBV6-5 to TRBJ2-5; D is ambiguous. The CDR3 extends over 13 amino acids. Trimming removed 4 bases at V and 4 bases at J, with 10 bases between. Germline V gene data show CDR1 as MNHEY and CDR2 as SVGAGI. This chain's CDR3 is CASSSTRRETQYF. CDR3 DNA sequence: TGTGCCAGCAGTTCGACCCGGCGAGAGACCCAGTACTTC.

This clonotype has a count of ten or more. This chain connects TRBV2 to TRBJ1-2, with a possible D match to TRBD1 (6 bases). The V gene lost 7 bases and the J gene lost 3 bases, with 12 bases spanning the gap. The CDR3 covers 13 residues. Germline lookup yields CDR1 SNHLY and CDR2 FYNNEI. CDR3 DNA sequence: TGTGCCAGCACCGAGGGGGGTTACTATGGCTACACCTTC. This codes for CASTEGGYYGYTF.

This clonotype was seen at least ten times. This chain connects TRBV15 to TRBJ1-3; D unclear. The CDR3 totals 14 residues. Germline V lookup: CDR1 LNHNV, CDR2 YYDKDF (reference sequence). Trimming shortened V by 7 bases and J by 0 bases, and 10 bases separated the two germline ends. The CDR3 spells CATNDGYSGNTIYF. Here the CDR3 DNA reads TGTGCCACCAACGACGGATACTCTGGAAACACCATATATTTT.

This clonotype was seen ten or more times. The chain couples TRBV4-2 to TRBJ1-2; 12 positions match TRBD1. CDR3 length: 15 amino acids. Per germline, CDR1 LGHNA and CDR2 YNFKEQ. V shed 4 bases and J 4 bases; nucleotides not matched to a gene: 4. The CDR3 spells CASSPGTGGFYGYTF. The CDR3 DNA sequence: TGTGCCAGCAGCCCGGGGACAGGGGGCTTCTATGGCTACACCTTC.

This clonotype was seen at least ten times. The V gene is TRBV12-5, the J gene TRBJ2-7; 9 bases are a match to TRBD1. There are 16 residues in the CDR3. Trimming cost V 0 bases and J 0 bases; bases outside gene matches: 3. CDR1 is LGHNT, CDR2 FRNRAP, per germline. CDR3 sequence (DNA): TGTGCTAGTGGTTTGGTTGGGACAGGGCACTCCTACGAGCAGTACTTC. Translating it yields CASGLVGTGHSYEQYF.